This passage covers 30 T cell receptor beta chains from one sample sequenced in a study of blood T cells in healthy people across ages. A second PCR, run for about 6 to 12 cycles, used a sample-barcoded 5' primer plus a J-beta primer mix. One entry per CDR3 protein, called by TCRdb with MiXCR from the 5' RACE reads. The data hold around 1,500,000 distinct CDR3 sequences, with 42% observed a single time. The material sequenced was blood. All receptors derive from a woman aged 18-30 years in good health.

This chain joins TRBV2 and TRBJ1-1; 7 bases map to TRBD1. J gave up 2 bases and V 6 bases, and 6 bases lay outside the gene matches. Germline V gives CDR1 SNHLY, CDR2 FYNNEI. This CDR3 is built from 14 residues. CDR3 region: CASRQQGTNTEAFF. CDR3 nucleotide sequence: TGTGCCAGCAGGCAACAGGGGACTAACACTGAAGCTTTCTTT.

The rearrangement joins TRBV6-1 to TRBJ1-5; D remains unclear. Germline V gene data show CDR1 as MNHNS and CDR2 as SASEGT. V lost 8 bases and J 6 bases, leaving 14 bases between the germline ends. The CDR3 totals 13 residues. CDR3 coding DNA: TGTGCCAGCTTGGCGGGTGGTGCTCAGCCCCAGCATTTT. Translating gives CASLAGGAQPQHF.

J is TRBJ2-7 and V is TRBV6-5; 9 bases map to TRBD1. This CDR3 is built from 14 residues. Germline trimming cut 8 bases from V and 1 base from J; bases unmatched to any gene: 6. CDR1 and CDR2 (germline): MNHEY, SVGAGI. The CDR3 sequence is CASAEQGASYEQYF. CDR3 nucleotide sequence: TGTGCCAGCGCGGAACAGGGGGCATCCTACGAGCAGTACTTC.

The chain employs TRBV12-3 or TRBV12-4 and TRBJ2-1; D ambiguous. V was pared by 6 bases and J by 7 bases, with 10 bases between. The CDR3 covers 12 residues. CDR3 DNA sequence: TGTGCCAGCAGAAAGCTCCGGAATGAGCAGTTCTTC. Protein product: CASRKLRNEQFF.

The chain has TRBV2 and TRBJ2-1; 9 positions agree with TRBD1. CDR1 is SNHLY, CDR2 FYNNEI, per germline. V lost 5 bases to trimming and J lost 7 bases; unmatched junction nucleotides: 12. This CDR3 has 16 residues. In DNA, the CDR3 is TGTGCCAGCAGTCTACAGGGGGCGGCGGCCGGGAATGAGCAGTTCTTC. Residues: CASSLQGAAAGNEQFF.

This clonotype has just a few counts. The V gene is TRBV3-1, the J gene TRBJ1-1; tentative D call: TRBD1 (6 bases). Trimming removed 6 bases at V and 7 bases at J, with 15 bases between. Germline CDR1 and CDR2: LGHDT and YNNKEL (reference sequence). The CDR3 has 13 amino acids. The CDR3 sequence: CASSPGQKNEAFF. For the CDR3, the DNA is TGTGCCAGCAGTCCAGGACAGAAGAATGAAGCTTTCTTT.

The chain couples TRBV12-3 or TRBV12-4 to TRBJ2-4; D might be TRBD1 (6 bases). This CDR3 spans 11 amino acids. Between the trimmed V and J ends, which lost 7 bases and 15 bases, there was a span of 16 bases. Here the CDR3 DNA reads TGTGCCAGCATCAGGGGCGGGCAAAGGTACTTC. Translation: CASIRGGQRYF.

This clonotype was seen a few times. The rearrangement uses TRBV28 and TRBJ2-7; tentative D call: TRBD2 (7 bases). Germline V gene lookup returns CDR1 MDHEN and CDR2 SYDVKM. The CDR3 length is 17 residues. Trimming removed 7 bases from V and 2 bases from J, with 24 bases in between. Here the CDR3 DNA reads TGTGCCAGCACCCTGTCGGGGGGCCACCTACTTACCTACGAGCAGTACTTC. It encodes CASTLSGGHLLTYEQYF.

The genes are TRBV7-2 and TRBJ1-6; TRBD1 aligns across 10 bases. Germline trimming cut 5 bases from V and 7 bases from J; bases unmatched to any gene: 14. The CDR3 consists of 18 residues. Germline V gene lookup returns CDR1 SGHTA and CDR2 FQGNSA. The CDR3 reads CASSPSAARTGGNSPLHF. CDR3 nucleotide sequence: TGTGCCAGCAGCCCCAGTGCAGCCAGGACAGGGGGAAATTCACCCCTCCACTTT.

A few counts support this clonotype. The chain employs TRBV10-3 and TRBJ2-2; TRBD1 matches 10 bases. Per the germline V gene, CDR1 is ENHRY and CDR2 is SYGVKD. V was pared by 10 bases and J by 1 base, with 3 bases of the junction left unmatched. This CDR3 contains 14 residues. For the CDR3, the DNA is TGTGCCACCGACAGGGGGCAGAACACCGGGGAGCTGTTTTTT. Amino acids: CATDRGQNTGELFF.

On this clonotype: A much more abundant neighbour one base away suggests this may be a read error. The chain links TRBV18 to TRBJ2-3; possible D gene TRBD1, 5 bases. The CDR3 has 14 amino acids. CDR1 and CDR2 from the germline V gene are KGHSH and LQKENI. DNA for the CDR3: TGTGCCACCTCATCAGGGATGACGGCAGATACGCAGTATTTT. Translation gives CATSSGMTADTQYF. The full variable domain, its missing parts supplied by reference TRBV18 and TRBJ2-3, is NAGVMQNPRHLVRRRGQEARLRCSPMKGHSHVYWYRQLPEEGLKFMVYLQKENIIDESGMPKERFSAEFPKEGPSILRIQQVVRGDSAAYFCATSSGMTADTQYFGPGTRLTVL.

The chain joins TRBV4-1 to TRBJ1-4; no firm D call. The CDR3 contains 16 residues. The V end lost 0 bases, the J end lost 3 bases, and 11 bases lay between the germline ends. In germline, CDR1 is MGHRA, CDR2 YSYEKL. In DNA form, the CDR3 reads TGCGCCAGCAGCCAAGATGTCGGCAGGTCTAATGAAAAACTGTTTTTT. This gives the protein CASSQDVGRSNEKLFF.

This clonotype has only a few counts. The chain links TRBV10-3 to TRBJ2-3; 7 bases are a match to TRBD1. Germline trimming cut 10 bases from V and 4 bases from J; bases unmatched to any gene: 11. The CDR3 sequence is 14 residues long. Germline values: CDR1 ENHRY, CDR2 SYGVKD. The CDR3 here is CANPRDRHSDTQYF. For the CDR3, the DNA is TGTGCCAACCCCCGGGACAGACACTCAGATACGCAGTATTTT.

This clonotype was seen a handful of times. This chain uses TRBV29-1 with TRBJ2-3, with TRBD2 matching 8 bases. The trim removed 3 bases at V and 0 bases at J, leaving 5 bases unmatched. This CDR3 region has 15 residues. Germline V gene sequence: CDR1 SQVTM, CDR2 ANQGSEA. The CDR3 coding sequence is TGCAGCGTTGATAGGCCTAGCGGGAGCACAGATACGCAGTATTTT. It codes for CSVDRPSGSTDTQYF.

V gene TRBV20-1 combines with J gene TRBJ2-1, with TRBD2 matching over 10 bases. With 3 bases clipped from V and 8 bases from J, the junction kept 10 bases outside the gene matches. The CDR3 length is 15 residues. In germline, CDR1 is DFQATT, CDR2 SNEGSKA (reference sequence). The CDR3 sequence: CSARLGTSVGDEQFF. The CDR3 DNA follows: TGCAGTGCTAGGCTCGGGACTAGCGTGGGGGATGAGCAGTTCTTC.

This clonotype was counted between two and nine times. This rearrangement joins TRBV12-3 or TRBV12-4 to TRBJ1-5; TRBD1 matches at 12 bases. The CDR3 is made up of 16 amino acids. V was clipped by 4 bases and J by 6 bases; unmatched bases: 7. CDR3 DNA sequence: TGTGCCAGCAGTTCTCCCGGGACAGGGGGCGGTCAGCCCCAGCATTTT. The encoded protein is CASSSPGTGGGQPQHF.

The gene calls are TRBV29-1 and TRBJ2-5; TRBD2 is a possible D gene (5 bases). Between the trimmed V and J ends, which lost 1 base and 5 bases, there was a span of 11 bases. Germline CDR1 SQVTM, CDR2 ANQGSEA. There are 13 residues in the CDR3. CDR3 sequence reads: CSVEGLAPETQYF. The DNA for the CDR3 is TGCAGCGTTGAAGGGCTAGCCCCTGAGACCCAGTACTTC.

This clonotype was counted only a few times. This sequence joins TRBV12-3 or TRBV12-4 and TRBJ1-5, with D possibly TRBD1 on 5 matching bases. The CDR3 totals 17 residues. Between the trimmed V and J ends, which lost 5 bases and 4 bases, there was a span of 21 bases. The CDR3 bases are TGTGCCAGCAGTGGGCGGACTAAAACAGGAGTTAATCAGCCCCAGCATTTT. Encoded protein: CASSGRTKTGVNQPQHF.

This chain links TRBV20-1 with TRBJ2-1; the match to TRBD2 covers 11 bases. Germline V gene lookup returns CDR1 DFQATT and CDR2 SNEGSKA (reference sequence). The CDR3 has 16 residues. Losses at the gene ends were 5 bases for V and 4 bases for J; bases not matched to a gene: 10. The CDR3 DNA sequence: TGCAGTGCTGCCGACGACGGGACTAGCGGTTACAATGAGCAGTTCTTC. It is translated as CSAADDGTSGYNEQFF.

This clonotype was seen more than once but under ten times. The gene calls are TRBV5-1 and TRBJ2-5, with D tentatively TRBD2 (5 bases). CDR1 is SGHRS and CDR2 is YFSETQ in the germline V gene. V lost 0 bases and J 2 bases, leaving 14 bases between the germline ends. The CDR3 is 16 residues long. For the CDR3, the DNA is TGCGCCAGCAGCTTGGATGTCAACCGCGGGCAAGAGACCCAGTACTTC. Protein product: CASSLDVNRGQETQYF.

This clonotype showed up just a few times. V usage is TRBV7-9 and J usage is TRBJ2-5, with D perhaps assigned TRBD1 or TRBD2 (5 bases each). Trimming shortened V by 5 bases and J by 3 bases, and 10 bases separated the two germline ends. The CDR3 spans 13 residues. Germline values: CDR1 SEHNR, CDR2 FQNEAQ (reference sequence). DNA of the CDR3: TGTGCCAGCAGCGGGACCAGCAAAGAGACCCAGTACTTC. As protein: CASSGTSKETQYF.

This chain connects TRBV15 to TRBJ1-4; no definite D call. CDR1 and CDR2 (germline): LNHNV, YYDKDF (reference sequence). Trimming left V 1 base short and J 8 bases short, with 20 bases between. There are 17 residues in the CDR3. The CDR3 region is CATSRGGRTINKEKLFF. CDR3 in DNA: TGTGCCACCAGCAGAGGCGGACGGACGATCAATAAGGAAAAACTGTTTTTT.

About this clonotype: Just one base apart from a much larger clone, this may be a read error. This sequence joins TRBV20-1 and TRBJ2-7, with TRBD1 identical over 9 bases. The ends lost 5 bases at V and 3 bases at J; junction bases unmatched: 2. Germline V gene lookup returns CDR1 DFQATT and CDR2 SNEGSKA (reference sequence). This CDR3 has 12 residues. CDR3 region: CSAGTGNYEQYF. The CDR3 DNA reads TGCAGTGCTGGGACAGGGAACTACGAGCAGTACTTC.

The V gene is TRBV6-6, the J gene TRBJ2-1; D is perhaps TRBD2 (5 bases). Deletions cut 6 bases from V and 7 bases from J, with 19 bases between. This CDR3 is 15 amino acids long. Germline CDR1 reads MNHNY; CDR2 reads SVGAGI (reference sequence). The CDR3 bases are TGTGCCAGCAGCTATCGGCGCGGATGGAGGAATGAGCAGTTCTTC. Translation gives CASSYRRGWRNEQFF.

The V and J genes are TRBV5-1 and TRBJ2-3; unclear D gene. The CDR3 consists of 13 residues. The germline V gene encodes CDR1 SGHRS and CDR2 YFSETQ. V dropped 4 bases and J dropped 6 bases, with 12 bases sitting between them. In DNA, the CDR3 is TGCGCCAGCAGCAACCCGACGGATGATACGCAGTATTTT. Translating gives CASSNPTDDTQYF.

This chain links TRBV19 with TRBJ2-7, with a possible D match to TRBD1 (6 bases). Trimming took off 4 bases at V and 2 bases at J, with 12 bases between the two ends. The germline CDR1 and CDR2 sequences are LNHDA and SQIVND (reference sequence). The CDR3 runs 14 residues. The DNA of the CDR3 is TGTGCCAGTAGTAACCGGGACACCGCCTACGAGCAGTACTTC. Encoded protein: CASSNRDTAYEQYF. Using reference TRBV19 and TRBJ2-7 for the parts outside the CDR3, the full variable domain is DGGITQSPKYLFRKEGQNVTLSCEQNLNHDAMYWYRQDPGQGLRLIYYSQIVNDFQKGDIAEGYSVSREKKESFPLTVTSAQKNPTAFYLCASSNRDTAYEQYFGPGTRLTVT.

This clonotype has only a few counts. V is TRBV12-3 or TRBV12-4 and J is TRBJ1-2; D may be TRBD1 (5 bases). This CDR3 is 14 amino acids long. V dropped 5 bases and J dropped 4 bases, with 14 bases sitting between them. The CDR3 loop is CASSRSQGPYGYTF. The CDR3 region has the DNA TGTGCCAGCAGTCGGTCGCAGGGCCCCTATGGCTACACCTTC.

The chain carries TRBV30 and TRBJ1-1; D gene uncertain. This CDR3 is built from 13 residues. Germline V gives CDR1 GTSNPN, CDR2 SVGIG (reference sequence). Trimming left V 5 bases short and J 6 bases short, with 16 bases between. CDR3 protein: CAWELQAKPEAFF. The CDR3, as DNA: TGTGCCTGGGAACTTCAGGCAAAACCTGAAGCTTTCTTT.

Regarding this clonotype: One end of the junction is discordant with germline, which a read error may explain. The genes are TRBV4-1 and TRBJ1-2; D may be TRBD1 (6 bases). The CDR3 totals 17 residues. Per the germline V gene, CDR1 is MGHRA and CDR2 is YSYEKL. The CDR3 DNA follows: TGCGCCAGCAACCAAGATCGACTCGTGGCAGGGGATGACGGCTACACCTTC. Encoded protein: CASNQDRLVAGDDGYTF.

The V and J genes are TRBV3-1 and TRBJ2-1; D perhaps matches TRBD2 (5 bases). The end of the DNA aligns better with TRBJ2-7, so the J call may be wrong. Germline CDR1 and CDR2: LGHDT and YNNKEL (reference sequence). The CDR3 spans 14 residues. The CDR3 reads CARLSGQYYNEQYF. The CDR3 DNA reads as TGTGCCCGACTCAGCGGCCAATACTACAATGAGCAGTACTTC.